This TCR beta chain was profiled in a study of Ad26.COV2.S vaccination and SARS-CoV-2 variants. About the research overall: Into the muscle, Ad26.COV2.S was dosed once or twice, 56 days apart. Overall study results and limits: Once vaccination had occurred, spike-specific CD8+ and CD4+ T cell responses reportedly showed substantial breadth.

Treatment defined: roughly 20 received Ad26.COV2.S at low or high dose, single or two shots; several received placebo; per-sample allocation not given. At day 63 after the first vaccine or placebo injection, samples were drawn. Boston provided a donor who was an adult aged 18-55 years. Spike of the Wuhan-strain SARS-CoV-2 was expressed by an Ad26 vector, which formed the vaccine. This clone was counted once. The target antigen is unknown. Clones were sequenced by immunoSEQ multiplex PCR, and TCRdb holds only the in-frame ones, with some missing. This table holds about 680,000 clones, about 90% found once. This receptor was obtained from a person between 18 and 65 years old who received the Ad26.COV2.S COVID-19 vaccine or a placebo. Material: peripheral blood, obtained in a trial of Ad26.COV2.S vaccine versus placebo.

The CDR3 region is CASSYWPAKVQETQYF. CDR3 bases: TGTGCCAGCAGTTACTGGCCAGCGAAAGTCCAAGAGACCCAGTACTTC. The chain links TRBV6-5 to TRBJ2-5; D gene ambiguous. The length of the CDR3 is 16 residues. Trimming stripped 1 base from V and 1 base from J, with 13 bases between. Per germline, CDR1 MNHEY and CDR2 SVGAGI.